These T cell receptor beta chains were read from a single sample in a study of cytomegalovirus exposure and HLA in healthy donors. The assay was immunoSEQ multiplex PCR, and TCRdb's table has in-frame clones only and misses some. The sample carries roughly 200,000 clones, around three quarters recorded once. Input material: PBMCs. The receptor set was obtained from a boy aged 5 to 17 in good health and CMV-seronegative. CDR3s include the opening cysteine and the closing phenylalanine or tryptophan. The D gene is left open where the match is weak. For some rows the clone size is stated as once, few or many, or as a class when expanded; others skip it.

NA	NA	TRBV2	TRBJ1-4	TGTGCCAGTTCCCTAAGGGGTGAAAAACTGTTTTTT	CASSLRGEKLFF
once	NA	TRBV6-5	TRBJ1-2	TGTGCCAGCGGAGGAAACTATGGCTACACCTTC	CASGGNYGYTF
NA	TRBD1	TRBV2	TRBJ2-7	TGTGCCAGCAGTCAGGACAGGGGGCTAGCCGAGCAGTACTTC	CASSQDRGLAEQYF
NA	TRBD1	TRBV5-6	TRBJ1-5	TGTGCCAGCAGCCTTAGGTTCCGGGACAGGGGAAAGCATCAGCCCCAGCATTTT	CASSLRFRDRGKHQPQHF
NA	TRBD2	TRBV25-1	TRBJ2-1	TGTGCCAGCAGTGAATTTGGCGGGAGGGGAAGCTCCTACAATGAGCAGTTCTTC	CASSEFGGRGSSYNEQFF
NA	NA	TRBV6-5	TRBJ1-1	TGTGCCAGCAGTTATGGACAGCCAAACACTGAAGCTTTCTTT	CASSYGQPNTEAFF
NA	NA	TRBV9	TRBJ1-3	TGTGCCAGCAGCGTAGAGACAGTCTCTGGAAACACCATATATTTT	CASSVETVSGNTIYF
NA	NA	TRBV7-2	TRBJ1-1	TGTGCCAGCAGCAATGGACAGCGTGAAGCTTTCTTT	CASSNGQREAFF
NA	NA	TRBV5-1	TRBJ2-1	TGCGCCAGCAGCTCGGGCCGACAGTTGGGAAATGAGCAGTTCTTC	CASSSGRQLGNEQFF
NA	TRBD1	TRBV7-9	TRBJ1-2	TGTGCCAGCAGCCGCCGGGACAGGATCTATGGCTACACCTTC	CASSRRDRIYGYTF
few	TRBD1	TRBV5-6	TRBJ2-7	TGTGCCAGCACCACTCCGGGACAGGATACTTCCTACGAGCAGTACTTC	CASTTPGQDTSYEQYF
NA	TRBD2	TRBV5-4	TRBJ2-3	TGTGCCAGCAGCCTCCCAGGACTAGCGGGTTTAGATACGCAGTATTTT	CASSLPGLAGLDTQYF
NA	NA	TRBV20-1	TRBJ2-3	TGCAGTGCTGAAAGAGGAGATACGCAGTATTTT	CSAERGDTQYF
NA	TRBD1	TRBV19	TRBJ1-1	TGTGCCAGTAGTATAGAAGGGGGACAGGGGGCGACTGAAGCTTTCTTT	CASSIEGGQGATEAFF
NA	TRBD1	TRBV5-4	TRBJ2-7	TGTGCCAGCAGCCGACAGGGGATCAGCTCCTACGAGCAGTACTTC	CASSRQGISSYEQYF
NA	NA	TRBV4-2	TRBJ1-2	TGTGCCAGCAGCCAAGAGACAGTGTACGGCAGCTATGGCTACACCTTC	CASSQETVYGSYGYTF
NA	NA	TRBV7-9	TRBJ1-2	TGTGCCAGCAGCTTAGGGGTCGGCGGGGCTCTTGGCTACACCTTC	CASSLGVGGALGYTF
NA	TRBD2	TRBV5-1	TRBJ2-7	TGCGCCAGCAGTTCGATTAGCGGGGGGGTCTCCTACGAGCAGTACTTC	CASSSISGGVSYEQYF
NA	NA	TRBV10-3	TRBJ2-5	TGTGCCATCAGTGAGTCGTCGGGAGATACGGGGGAGACCCAGTACTTC	CAISESSGDTGETQYF
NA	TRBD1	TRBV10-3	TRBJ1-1	TGTGCCATCACCCAGGGCGGGACAGGGAACACTGAAGCTTTCTTT	CAITQGGTGNTEAFF
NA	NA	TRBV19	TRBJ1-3	TGTGCCAGTAGTATAATCGCAGGGCTCTCTGGAAACACCATATATTTT	CASSIIAGLSGNTIYF
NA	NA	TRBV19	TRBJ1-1	TGTGCCAGTAGTATAGATCTTTGGGGGGACACTGAAGCTTTCTTT	CASSIDLWGDTEAFF
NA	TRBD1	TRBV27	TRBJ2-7	TGTGCCAGCAGTCCCGGGACAGGGGGGTACGAGCAGTACTTC	CASSPGTGGYEQYF
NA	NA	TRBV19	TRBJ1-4	TGTGCCAGTAGTTCAGTATGGGGGCAGGGTGAAAAACTGTTTTTT	CASSSVWGQGEKLFF
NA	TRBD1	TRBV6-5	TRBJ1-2	TGTGCCAGCAGTTTTTACTCCGGGACAGAAAGTTATGGCTACACCTTC	CASSFYSGTESYGYTF
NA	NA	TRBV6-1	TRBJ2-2	TGTGCCAGCAGGAACAGGGGGGGGACCGGGGAGCTGTTTTTT	CASRNRGGTGELFF
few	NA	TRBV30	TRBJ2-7	TGTGCCTGGAGTACCGGACATTACTACTACGAGCAGTACTTC	CAWSTGHYYYEQYF
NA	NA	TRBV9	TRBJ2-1	TGTGCCAGCAGCGTCCAGGGGGGCCCCTACAATGAGCAGTTCTTC	CASSVQGGPYNEQFF
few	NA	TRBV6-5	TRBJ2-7	TGTGCCAGCAGTTACACCCAGGGCTCGGGTGAGCAGTACTTC	CASSYTQGSGEQYF
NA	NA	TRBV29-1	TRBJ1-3	TGCAGCGCTGGTGCCGGCTCTGGAAACACCATATATTTT	CSAGAGSGNTIYF